These 30 T cell receptor beta chains came from one sample sequenced in a study of cytomegalovirus exposure and HLA in healthy donors. PCR amplification relied on 60 Vbeta primers (plus 13 Jbeta primers). Here immunoSEQ multiplex PCR was the method, and the copy in TCRdb shows in-frame clones only, minus some. The top ten hold around 9% of the sample, which has more than 90,000 clones, roughly 70% seen once. Sequenced: PBMCs. The receptors originated from a man aged 25-45 years in good health and CMV-seropositive.

The chain couples TRBV9 to TRBJ1-6, with 8 positions matching TRBD1. V lost 3 bases and J lost 4; bases outside the gene matches: 21. CDR1 is SGDLS, CDR2 YYNGEE, per germline. The CDR3 spans 21 residues. CDR3 bases: TGTGCCAGCAGCGCGATGGGTGGGGGCAGGGGGCCCGAAAGTTATAATTCACCCCTCCACTTT. Its translation: CASSAMGGGRGPESYNSPLHF.

The V and J genes are TRBV29-1 and TRBJ2-5; no firm D call. Germline CDR1 and CDR2: SQVTM and ANQGSEA. The V gene lost 0 bases and the J gene lost 8 bases, with 4 bases spanning the gap. CDR3 length equals 10 residues. The chain's CDR3 is CSVEETTQYF. DNA of the CDR3: TGCAGCGTTGAAGAGACTACCCAGTACTTC. Drawing the rest from reference TRBV29-1 and TRBJ2-5, the complete variable domain is SAVISQKPSRDICQRGTSLTIQCQVDSQVTMMFWYRQQPGQSLTLIATANQGSEATYESGFVIDKFPISRPNLTFSTLTVSNMSPEDSSIYLCSVEETTQYFGPGTRLLVL.

V usage is TRBV9 and J usage is TRBJ1-1; 8 bases are a match to TRBD1. The trim removed 4 bases at V and 0 bases at J, leaving 17 bases unmatched. The CDR3 length is 19 residues. Looked up from germline, CDR1 is SGDLS and CDR2 is YYNGEE. The DNA for the CDR3 is TGTGCCAGCAGCCCTACCAGGACAGGGAAGGGGTCGATGAACACTGAAGCTTTCTTT. Translating gives CASSPTRTGKGSMNTEAFF.

This chain joins TRBV2 and TRBJ1-5; D is unclear. This CDR3 has 13 residues. The V end lost 8 bases, the J end lost 0 bases, and 8 bases lay between the germline ends. Germline-derived CDR1 and CDR2 are SNHLY and FYNNEI. CDR3 region: CASRVDSNQPQHF. The CDR3 coding sequence is TGTGCCAGCCGGGTAGATAGCAATCAGCCCCAGCATTTT.

The V call is TRBV11-2, the J call TRBJ2-3, with a weak D call TRBD2 (5 bases). This CDR3 is 16 amino acids long. V was shortened by 1 base and J by 2 bases, with 13 bases between the two germline ends. CDR1 SGHAT and CDR2 FQNNGV come from the germline V gene. The CDR3 sequence is CASSLGASRATDTQYF. DNA for the CDR3: TGTGCCAGCAGCTTAGGGGCTAGCAGAGCCACAGATACGCAGTATTTT.

The gene calls are TRBV9 and TRBJ2-1, with 9 bases that match TRBD1. J was trimmed by 8 bases and V by 0 bases; bases with no gene match: 3. The CDR3 is 14 residues long. Germline V CDR1 and CDR2: SGDLS, YYNGEE. The CDR3 nucleotides read TGTGCCAGCAGCGTAGAACAGGGGGCATATGAGCAGTTCTTC. This translates into CASSVEQGAYEQFF.

The chain links TRBV29-1 to TRBJ1-2; possible D gene TRBD1, 6 bases. Germline lookup yields CDR1 SQVTM and CDR2 ANQGSEA. The CDR3 contains 14 residues. Trimming removed 5 bases at V and 0 bases at J, with 13 bases between. CDR3 sequence reads: CSVQPRTANYGYTF. For the CDR3, the DNA is TGCAGCGTTCAACCGAGGACAGCTAACTATGGCTACACCTTC.

The chain has TRBV5-8 and TRBJ2-3, with D possibly matching TRBD2 (5 bases). This CDR3 has 15 residues. CDR1 is SGHTS and CDR2 is YDEGEE in the germline V gene. V gave up 2 bases and J gave up 3 bases, with 13 bases separating them. The CDR3 DNA reads as TGTGCCAGCAGCTTTACTCGGTCGGGAACAGATACGCAGTATTTT. Its protein product is CASSFTRSGTDTQYF.

This clone showed up just a few times. V and J are TRBV2 and TRBJ2-1; TRBD2 agrees at 13 bases. V was clipped by 4 bases and J by 9 bases; unmatched bases: 6. The CDR3 has 15 residues. In germline, CDR1 is SNHLY, CDR2 FYNNEI. The chain's CDR3 is CASSGTSGGASEQFF. Here the CDR3 DNA reads TGTGCCAGCAGTGGTACTAGCGGGGGGGCGAGTGAGCAGTTCTTC.

This chain uses TRBV2 with TRBJ2-7; the D gene is possibly TRBD1 (8 bases). V was trimmed by 9 bases and J by 5 bases, leaving 11 bases between them. Germline values: CDR1 SNHLY, CDR2 FYNNEI. This CDR3 region has 11 residues. CDR3 sequence: CASTGGDEQYV. The CDR3 region has the DNA TGTGCCAGTACAGGGGGGGACGAGCAGTACGTC.

The chain has TRBV6-5 and TRBJ2-7; the match to TRBD1 covers 7 bases. This CDR3 region has 13 residues. The V gene end was trimmed by 9 bases and the J gene end by 7 bases; junction bases not matched to a gene: 12. Germline loops: CDR1 MNHEY, CDR2 SVGAGI. This CDR3 reads CASTGESLGEQYF. Written as DNA, the CDR3 is TGTGCCAGTACAGGGGAGTCCCTGGGTGAGCAGTACTTC.

V gene TRBV15 combines with J gene TRBJ1-5, with a possible D match to TRBD1 (5 bases). The CDR3 extends over 15 amino acids. Trimming removed 3 bases from V and 3 bases from J, with 12 bases in between. Germline loops: CDR1 LNHNV, CDR2 YYDKDF (reference sequence). The CDR3 DNA is TGTGCCACCAGCAGTAACAGACAGTACAATCAGCCCCAGCATTTT. This codes for CATSSNRQYNQPQHF.

The V and J genes are TRBV10-3 and TRBJ1-4; 9 bases map to TRBD1. Germline CDR1 and CDR2: ENHRY and SYGVKD. The CDR3 is 14 amino acids. V dropped 10 bases and J dropped 8; count of bases not matched to a gene: 11. The DNA of the CDR3 is TGTGCCACCAAAGGCACAGGGGGCACCGAAAAACTGTTTTTT. It translates to CATKGTGGTEKLFF.

This clone turned up a few times. The V call is TRBV9, the J call TRBJ1-1; D is possibly TRBD1 (6 bases). The CDR3 loop spans 15 amino acids. The ends were cut back, 1 base at V and 4 bases at J, with 14 bases in the middle. Germline CDR1 SGDLS, CDR2 YYNGEE. This chain's CDR3 is CASSVNRGGSTEAFF. CDR3 nucleotide sequence: TGTGCCAGCAGCGTAAATCGGGGGGGCTCCACTGAAGCTTTCTTT.

This clone was observed a handful of times. The rearrangement uses TRBV7-6 and TRBJ1-1; D not certain. This CDR3 comprises 15 residues. Trimming shortened V by 3 bases and J by 1 base, and 12 bases separated the two germline ends. Germline V CDR1 and CDR2: SGHVS, FNYEAQ. CDR3 bases: TGTGCCAGCAGCTTTTACAGTTCAGGGAACACTGAAGCTTTCTTT. This translates into CASSFYSSGNTEAFF.

The chain recombines TRBV5-4 with TRBJ1-2; the D gene is possibly TRBD1 (6 bases). The CDR3 spans 15 residues. V gave up 0 bases and J gave up 4 bases, with 13 bases separating them. Per germline, CDR1 SGHNT and CDR2 YYREEE (reference sequence). CDR3 residues: CASSLVGGVPYGYTF. In DNA, the CDR3 is TGTGCCAGCAGCTTGGTAGGGGGGGTCCCCTATGGCTACACCTTC.

The sample holds a few counts of this clone. This chain uses TRBV19 with TRBJ1-6; TRBD1 aligns across 10 bases. The V and J ends lost 7 bases and 4 bases, in that order; junction bases with no gene match: 13. The CDR3 contains 18 residues. CDR1 is LNHDA and CDR2 is SQIVND in the germline V gene (reference sequence). The CDR3 DNA reads TGTGCCAGTACTAAGAGCGGGACAGGGGATGGGTATAATTCACCCCTCCACTTT. Translated, it gives CASTKSGTGDGYNSPLHF.

The J gene is TRBJ1-2, the V gene TRBV7-9; D perhaps matches TRBD1 (6 bases). CDR1 and CDR2 from the germline V gene are SEHNR and FQNEAQ (reference sequence). The CDR3 is 14 residues long. V was trimmed by 8 bases and J by 2 bases, leaving 15 bases between them. CDR3 DNA sequence: TGTGCCAGCGGGGGCTGGGGTGCGAACTATGGCTACACCTTC. As protein: CASGGWGANYGYTF.

This clone was detected a few times. The chain carries TRBV6-5 and TRBJ2-1; D gene unclear. Trimming took 1 base from V and 1 from J, leaving 8 bases between them. Germline CDR1 MNHEY, CDR2 SVGAGI. The CDR3 runs 15 residues. CDR3 region: CASSYFDSSYNEQFF. CDR3 bases: TGTGCCAGCAGTTACTTTGACTCTTCCTACAATGAGCAGTTCTTC.

The rearrangement uses TRBV7-8 and TRBJ1-1; TRBD1 is a possible D gene (5 bases). The CDR3 has 13 amino acids. Between the trimmed V and J ends, which lost 7 bases and 1 base, there was a span of 10 bases. CDR1 and CDR2 from the germline V gene are SGHVS and FQNEAQ. Written as DNA, the CDR3 is TGTGCCAGCAACTCCGACAGGAACACTGAAGCTTTCTTT. Protein sequence: CASNSDRNTEAFF.

This chain connects TRBV6-6 to TRBJ2-1; TRBD2 matches 12 bases. This CDR3 has 14 residues. Germline values: CDR1 MNHNY, CDR2 SVGAGI (reference sequence). V was pared by 10 bases and J by 10 bases, with 11 bases of the junction left unmatched. This CDR3 reads CATERLAGVGEQFF. Here the CDR3 DNA reads TGTGCCACCGAACGACTAGCGGGAGTTGGGGAGCAGTTCTTC.

This chain links TRBV7-3 with TRBJ1-1; D gene uncertain. The CDR3 contains 11 residues. The ends were cut back, 3 bases at V and 8 bases at J, with 7 bases in the middle. Germline assignment: CDR1 SGHTA and CDR2 FQGTGA. CDR3 coding DNA: TGTGCCAGCAGCTTCAAACAGGAAGCTTTCTTT. Translated, it gives CASSFKQEAFF.

V is TRBV7-3 and J is TRBJ2-3, with TRBD2 matching over 10 bases. Trimming at V came to 1 base and at J to 1 base, leaving 2 bases not matched to a gene. The CDR3 loop spans 16 amino acids. Germline loops: CDR1 SGHTA, CDR2 FQGTGA. The CDR3 DNA follows: TGTGCCAGCAGCTTAAGGACTAGCGGAGGCACAGATACGCAGTATTTT. Translated, it gives CASSLRTSGGTDTQYF.

The chain joins TRBV2 to TRBJ2-6; D gene unclear. Looked up from germline, CDR1 is SNHLY and CDR2 is FYNNEI. V lost 5 bases, J lost 3 bases, and 5 bases lay in between. CDR3 length equals 13 residues. CDR3 nucleotides: TGTGCCAGCAGTATCGTTGGGGCCAACGTCCTGACTTTC. Translated, it gives CASSIVGANVLTF. The full variable domain, rest sourced from reference TRBV2 and TRBJ2-6, is EPEVTQTPSHQVTQMGQEVILRCVPISNHLYFYWYRQILGQKVEFLVSFYNNEISEKSEIFDDQFSVERPDGSNFTLKIRSTKLEDSAMYFCASSIVGANVLTFGAGSRLTVL.

The chain employs TRBV30 and TRBJ1-5; 11 nucleotides align to TRBD1. Losses at the gene ends were 8 bases for V and 3 bases for J; bases not matched to a gene: 3. Germline lookup yields CDR1 GTSNPN and CDR2 SVGIG (reference sequence). The CDR3 is made up of 13 amino acids. The CDR3 region has the DNA TGTGCCGGGGGACAGGGGGACAATCAGCCCCAGCATTTT. Encoded protein: CAGGQGDNQPQHF.

The chain uses TRBV2 and TRBJ2-5; 10 bases map to TRBD1. Germline V gene sequence: CDR1 SNHLY, CDR2 FYNNEI. After removal of 7 bases from V and 5 bases from J, the junction contained 7 bases not matched to a gene. The CDR3 is 14 amino acids. In nucleotides, the CDR3 is TGTGCCAGCAATCGGGACAGGGGACGGGAGACCCAGTACTTC. This gives the protein CASNRDRGRETQYF. The entire variable domain, with the rest obtained from reference TRBV2 and TRBJ2-5, is as follows: EPEVTQTPSHQVTQMGQEVILRCVPISNHLYFYWYRQILGQKVEFLVSFYNNEISEKSEIFDDQFSVERPDGSNFTLKIRSTKLEDSAMYFCASNRDRGRETQYFGPGTRLLVL.

The chain employs TRBV5-1 and TRBJ2-3; 10 bases match TRBD2. CDR1 is SGHRS and CDR2 is YFSETQ in the germline V gene. CDR3 length equals 16 residues. The ends lost 0 bases at V and 6 bases at J; junction bases unmatched: 7. The CDR3 region is CASSLEAGGPRDTQYF. The CDR3 coding sequence is TGCGCCAGCAGCTTGGAAGCGGGGGGGCCTCGGGATACGCAGTATTTT.

The chain carries TRBV2 and TRBJ1-2, with 9 bases aligning to TRBD1. Germline-derived CDR1 and CDR2 are SNHLY and FYNNEI. The junction had 9 bases not matched to a gene; V was cut back by 6 bases and J by 4 bases. The CDR3 totals 15 residues. The CDR3 spells CASRRGQGRVYGYTF. For the CDR3, the DNA is TGTGCCAGCAGGAGAGGACAGGGGCGGGTCTATGGCTACACCTTC.

The chain employs TRBV19 and TRBJ2-2, with a possible D match to TRBD1 (5 bases). This CDR3 comprises 14 residues. V lost 7 bases, J lost 5 bases, and 14 bases lay in between. Germline-derived CDR1 and CDR2 are LNHDA and SQIVND (reference sequence). The CDR3 sequence: CASIRGRGTGELFF. The CDR3 DNA reads as TGTGCCAGTATTAGGGGTCGTGGGACCGGGGAGCTGTTTTTT. The full variable domain, with the rest looked up from reference TRBV19 and TRBJ2-2, is DGGITQSPKYLFRKEGQNVTLSCEQNLNHDAMYWYRQDPGQGLRLIYYSQIVNDFQKGDIAEGYSVSREKKESFPLTVTSAQKNPTAFYLCASIRGRGTGELFFGEGSRLTVL.

The table lists this clone with a few counts. The rearrangement joins TRBV25-1 to TRBJ1-6; 7 bases align to TRBD1. The V and J ends lost 7 bases and 9 bases, in that order; junction bases with no gene match: 9. The CDR3 length is 14 residues. CDR1 is MGHDK and CDR2 is SYGVNS in the germline V gene. The CDR3 DNA is TGTGCCAGCACCCTAGGGGGCGCAGGTTCACCCCTCCACTTT. It yields the protein CASTLGGAGSPLHF.